The 24 T cell receptor beta chains reported below all come from one sample, sequenced in a study of blood T cell repertoires in COVID-19. Only in-frame clones appear in the TCRdb table, and some are missing; sequencing was by immunoSEQ multiplex PCR. The data hold some 66,000 clones, with about 90% observed a single time. Material: peripheral blood. The receptor source for this set is a human donor in a cohort sampled during active COVID-19.

The V call is TRBV19, the J call TRBJ2-7, with TRBD1 identical over 8 bases. The CDR3 has 16 residues. V dropped 5 bases and J dropped 1; count of bases not matched to a gene: 10. Germline lookup yields CDR1 LNHDA and CDR2 SQIVND (reference sequence). The CDR3 coding sequence is TGTGCCAGTAGTGAGTCGACAGGGGAAGGTTCCTACGAGCAGTACTTC. Translating gives CASSESTGEGSYEQYF.

The chain employs TRBV19 and TRBJ2-3; 12 bases line up with TRBD2. Germline V gene data show CDR1 as LNHDA and CDR2 as SQIVND (reference sequence). The CDR3 totals 16 residues. V shed 3 bases and J 8 bases; nucleotides not matched to a gene: 9. In nucleotides, the CDR3 is TGTGCCAGTAGTATGGGGTCTAGCGGGGGGGCAAGTACGCAGTATTTT. Residues: CASSMGSSGGASTQYF.

This clone was seen a few times. Other DNA sequences of this sample code for an identical CDR3. The chain combines TRBV7-2 with TRBJ2-7, with D tentatively TRBD1 (6 bases). V was pared by 1 base and J by 1 base, with 8 bases between. Per the germline V gene, CDR1 is SGHTA and CDR2 is FQGNSA. CDR3 length: 14 amino acids. The CDR3 DNA reads TGTGCCAGCAGCTTAGAGAGGGGGTCCTACGAGCAGTACTTC. Its translation: CASSLERGSYEQYF.

As DNA, the CDR3 is TGTGCCAGCAGCTTGCTAACAGGGGACCCCTACAATGAGCAGTTCTTC. It is translated as CASSLLTGDPYNEQFF. The J gene is TRBJ2-1, the V gene TRBV5-6; 7 nucleotides agree with TRBD1. Trimming took 1 base from V and 2 from J; bases not matched to a gene: 6. CDR3 length equals 16 residues. Germline CDR1 and CDR2: SGHDT and YYEEEE.

This chain joins TRBV7-2 and TRBJ1-1, with TRBD1 as a possible D gene (5 bases). V dropped 5 bases and J dropped 7 bases, with 17 bases sitting between them. The CDR3 length is 14 residues. CDR1 and CDR2 from the germline V gene are SGHTA and FQGNSA. In nucleotides, the CDR3 is TGTGCCAGCAGCCACCCCGACAGAGTCAATGAAGCTTTCTTT. Amino acid sequence: CASSHPDRVNEAFF.

The chain joins TRBV19 to TRBJ2-1; 9 nucleotides align to TRBD2. The CDR3 loop spans 16 amino acids. Germline loops: CDR1 LNHDA, CDR2 SQIVND (reference sequence). Trimming cost V 5 bases and J 6 bases; bases outside gene matches: 11. The CDR3 nucleotides read TGTGCCAGTAGTTATAGTGTAGCGGGAGATGGCAATGAGCAGTTCTTC. This encodes CASSYSVAGDGNEQFF. Full variable domain (missing parts from reference TRBV19 and TRBJ2-1): DGGITQSPKYLFRKEGQNVTLSCEQNLNHDAMYWYRQDPGQGLRLIYYSQIVNDFQKGDIAEGYSVSREKKESFPLTVTSAQKNPTAFYLCASSYSVAGDGNEQFFGPGTRLTVL.

The rearrangement joins TRBV6-5 to TRBJ1-2; D uncertain. The CDR3 sequence is 14 residues long. Per germline, CDR1 MNHEY and CDR2 SVGAGI. V was pared by 6 bases and J by 4 bases, with 15 bases between. CDR3 DNA sequence: TGTGCCAGCAGGGCCCTTGACAAAATCTATGGCTACACCTTC. This codes for CASRALDKIYGYTF.

The V and J genes are TRBV6-2 or TRBV6-3 and TRBJ2-7; 8 bases align to TRBD2. The germline CDR1 and CDR2 sequences are MNHEY and SVGEGT. Losses at the gene ends were 0 bases for V and 3 bases for J; bases not matched to a gene: 7. The CDR3 is 16 residues long. The CDR3 nucleotides are TGTGCCAGCAGTTACTCGCGTCCGGGGGGGAACTACGAGCAGTACTTC. Its protein is CASSYSRPGGNYEQYF.

CDR3 DNA: TGTGCCAGCAGCCCTAGCCGGCTAGCGGGAGGACGAAACGGGGAGCTGTTTTTT. Its translation is CASSPSRLAGGRNGELFF. The chain joins TRBV7-8 to TRBJ2-2; 11 bases map to TRBD2. CDR3 size: 18 residues. Germline trimming cut 5 bases from V and 7 bases from J; bases unmatched to any gene: 15. Per the germline V gene, CDR1 is SGHVS and CDR2 is FQNEAQ.

The chain recombines TRBV29-1 with TRBJ2-7, with D possibly TRBD2 on 5 matching bases. The length of the CDR3 is 11 residues. The V end was cut by 6 bases, the J end by 0 bases, with 6 bases between. Germline V gene sequence: CDR1 SQVTM, CDR2 ANQGSEA. CDR3 bases: TGCAGCGTCGGACTCTCCTACGAGCAGTACTTC. Residues: CSVGLSYEQYF.

CDR3 coding DNA: TGTGCCAGCAGCTTGGCAGGGCCTAATGAAAAACTGTTTTTT. Translated: CASSLAGPNEKLFF. The chain is built from TRBV7-8 and TRBJ1-4; D is perhaps TRBD1 (5 bases). Trimming took off 3 bases at V and 3 bases at J, with 8 bases between the two ends. The CDR3 is made up of 14 amino acids. Germline lookup yields CDR1 SGHVS and CDR2 FQNEAQ. Full variable domain (rest looked up from reference TRBV7-8 and TRBJ1-4): GAGVSQSPRYKVAKRGQDVALRCDPISGHVSLFWYQQALGQGPEFLTYFQNEAQLDKSGLPSDRFFAERPEGSVSTLKIQRTQQEDSAVYLCASSLAGPNEKLFFGSGTQLSVL.

As DNA, the CDR3 is TGTGCCAGCAGCCAGCAGGGGGCCGACTCTGGAAACACCATATATTTT. As protein: CASSQQGADSGNTIYF. The chain has TRBV5-5 and TRBJ1-3; TRBD1 aligns across 8 bases. The CDR3 contains 16 residues. Germline trimming cut 4 bases from V and 0 bases from J; bases unmatched to any gene: 6. Germline V CDR1 and CDR2: SGHKS, YYEKEE (reference sequence).

The genes are TRBV5-1 and TRBJ1-1, with a possible D match to TRBD1 (6 bases). Germline V CDR1 and CDR2: SGHRS, YFSETQ. The CDR3 has 13 residues. V lost 4 bases and J lost 1, with 8 bases in between. The CDR3: CASSPTGNTEAFF. CDR3 DNA: TGCGCCAGCAGCCCGACAGGGAACACTGAAGCTTTCTTT. Using reference TRBV5-1 and TRBJ1-1 for the parts outside the CDR3, the full variable domain is KAGVTQTPRYLIKTRGQQVTLSCSPISGHRSVSWYQQTPGQGLQFLFEYFSETQRNKGNFPGRFSGRQFSNSRSEMNVSTLELGDSALYLCASSPTGNTEAFFGQGTRLTVV.

CDR3 protein: CANPGFDNSPLHF. CDR3 DNA sequence: TGTGCCAACCCCGGGTTTGATAATTCACCCCTCCACTTT. This chain links TRBV6-5 with TRBJ1-6; D gene unclear. The CDR3 is 13 amino acids. The germline CDR1 and CDR2 sequences are MNHEY and SVGAGI. Trimming removed 10 bases from V and 5 bases from J, with 12 bases in between.

Only a few counts were recorded for this clone. CDR3 region: CASRPQGSGGKLFF. Written as DNA, the CDR3 is TGTGCCAGCAGGCCCCAGGGTTCTGGCGGAAAACTGTTTTTT. This chain uses TRBV27 with TRBJ1-4, with D perhaps TRBD1 (5 bases). V lost 6 bases to trimming and J lost 10 bases, with 18 bases between them. CDR3 length equals 14 residues. The germline gives CDR1 MNHEY, CDR2 SMNVEV (reference sequence). The full variable domain, completed using reference TRBV27 and TRBJ1-4, is EAQVTQNPRYLITVTGKKLTVTCSQNMNHEYMSWYRQDPGLGLRQIYYSMNVEVTDKGDVPEGYKVSRKEKRNFPLILESPSPNQTSLYFCASRPQGSGGKLFFGSGTQLSVL.

V is TRBV5-5 and J is TRBJ1-2; D remains unclear. The V end was cut by 4 bases, the J end by 2 bases, with 15 bases between. This CDR3 contains 15 residues. Per the germline V gene, CDR1 is SGHKS and CDR2 is YYEKEE (reference sequence). The CDR3 bases are TGTGCCAGCAGCCGTTCCGCGGGAGGAAACTATGGCTACACCTTC. Its protein is CASSRSAGGNYGYTF.

This clone occurred once. J is TRBJ2-4 and V is TRBV5-8, with a tentative D call TRBD1 (5 bases). Per germline, CDR1 SGHTS and CDR2 YDEGEE. CDR3 length: 14 amino acids. Trimming removed 3 bases at V and 3 bases at J, with 10 bases between. DNA of the CDR3: TGTGCCAGCAGCTCGACAGTCGTCAAAAACATTCAGTACTTC. Encoded protein: CASSSTVVKNIQYF.

The CDR3, as DNA: TGTGCCAGCAGCTTAGGCCACAGCAACTCTGGAAACACCATATATTTT. Encoded protein: CASSLGHSNSGNTIYF. The rearrangement uses TRBV7-2 and TRBJ1-3; D unresolved. CDR3 length: 16 amino acids. The V end was cut by 1 base, the J end by 0 bases, with 10 bases between. The germline CDR1 and CDR2 sequences are SGHTA and FQGNSA.

The chain recombines TRBV7-2 with TRBJ2-3; maybe TRBD2 (6 bases). Germline assignment: CDR1 SGHTA and CDR2 FQGNSA. Trimming pared 1 base from V and 4 bases from J, leaving 18 bases between. This CDR3 spans 17 amino acids. CDR3 sequence: CASSLGLGGWSADTQYF. Here the CDR3 DNA reads TGTGCCAGCAGCTTAGGGCTGGGGGGATGGTCGGCAGATACGCAGTATTTT.

The chain has TRBV5-8 and TRBJ2-7, with 11 positions matching TRBD2. Trimming took 4 bases from V and 4 from J; bases not matched to a gene: 4. Germline assignment: CDR1 SGHTS and CDR2 YDEGEE. The CDR3 totals 14 residues. CDR3 amino acids: CASSLTSGDYEQYF. CDR3 bases: TGTGCCAGCAGCCTGACTAGCGGGGATTACGAGCAGTACTTC.

The rearrangement joins TRBV12-3 or TRBV12-4 to TRBJ1-1; the D is unclear. V was cut by 3 bases and J by 2 bases, with 4 bases left in between. The CDR3 length is 12 residues. DNA for the CDR3: TGTGCCAGCAGTTTTCTAAACACTGAAGCTTTCTTT. It specifies CASSFLNTEAFF.

The V gene is TRBV6-5, the J gene TRBJ1-6; no firm D call. The V and J ends lost 3 bases and 8 bases respectively, with 11 bases between them. The CDR3 is 14 amino acids. Looked up from germline, CDR1 is MNHEY and CDR2 is SVGAGI. CDR3 DNA sequence: TGTGCCAGCAGTTATATAGAGCTTTATTCACCCCTCCACTTT. Its protein is CASSYIELYSPLHF.

The chain joins TRBV5-1 to TRBJ2-2, with D perhaps TRBD1 (6 bases). Germline V gene lookup returns CDR1 SGHRS and CDR2 YFSETQ. Trimming removed 4 bases from V and 6 bases from J, with 19 bases in between. There are 16 residues in the CDR3. CDR3 amino acids: CASSPQGAEGAGELFF. Written as DNA, the CDR3 is TGCGCCAGCAGCCCCCAGGGCGCAGAGGGGGCCGGGGAGCTGTTTTTT.

V is TRBV3-1 (or the pseudogene TRBV3-2) and J is TRBJ2-7, with TRBD1 matching 11 bases. This CDR3 has 17 residues. Germline CDR1 LGHDT, CDR2 YNNKEL (reference sequence). V lost 1 base to trimming and J lost 2 bases; unmatched junction nucleotides: 7. The CDR3 sequence is CASSQGTGGPQPYEQYF. Written as DNA, the CDR3 is TGTGCCAGCAGCCAAGGGACAGGGGGCCCACAGCCCTACGAGCAGTACTTC.